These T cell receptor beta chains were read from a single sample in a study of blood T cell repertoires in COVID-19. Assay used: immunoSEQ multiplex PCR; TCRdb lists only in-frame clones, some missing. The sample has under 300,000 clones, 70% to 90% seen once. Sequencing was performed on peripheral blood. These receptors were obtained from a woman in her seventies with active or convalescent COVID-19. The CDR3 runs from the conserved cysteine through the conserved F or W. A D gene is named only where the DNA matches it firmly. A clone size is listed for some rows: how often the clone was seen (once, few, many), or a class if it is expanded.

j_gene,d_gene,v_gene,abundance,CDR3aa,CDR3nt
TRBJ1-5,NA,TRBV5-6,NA,CASSLKSGTFNQPQHF,TGTGCCAGCAGCTTAAAGAGTGGGACTTTCAATCAGCCCCAGCATTTT
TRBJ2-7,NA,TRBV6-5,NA,CASSYESPFSPDEQYF,TGTGCCAGCAGTTACGAGTCCCCCTTCTCTCCCGACGAGCAGTACTTC
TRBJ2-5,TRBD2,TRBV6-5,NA,CASRVAGGHETQYF,TGTGCCAGCAGAGTAGCGGGGGGGCATGAGACCCAGTACTTC
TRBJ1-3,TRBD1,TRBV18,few,CASSPDRALGNTIYF,TGTGCCAGCTCACCTGACAGGGCACTCGGAAACACCATATATTTT
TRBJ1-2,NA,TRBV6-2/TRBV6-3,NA,CASSLAGGYTF,TGTGCCAGCAGCCTTGCGGGTGGCTACACCTTC
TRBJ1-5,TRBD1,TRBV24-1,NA,CATGAGQANQPQHF,TGTGCCACCGGGGCCGGACAGGCTAATCAGCCCCAGCATTTT
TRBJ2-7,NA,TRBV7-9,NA,CASLRGPSYEQYF,TGTGCCAGCCTCAGGGGACCTTCCTACGAGCAGTACTTC
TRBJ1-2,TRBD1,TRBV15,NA,CATSLDRLSYTF,TGTGCCACCAGCTTGGACAGGTTGAGCTACACCTTC
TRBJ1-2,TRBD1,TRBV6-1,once,CASSETGDYGYTF,TGTGCCAGCAGTGAGACAGGGGACTATGGCTACACCTTC
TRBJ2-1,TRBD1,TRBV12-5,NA,CASGSTGGVYEQFF,TGTGCTAGTGGCTCGACAGGGGGAGTGTATGAGCAGTTCTTC
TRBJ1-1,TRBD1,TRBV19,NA,CASSIVAGGSEAFF,TGTGCCAGTAGTATAGTAGCAGGGGGTTCTGAAGCTTTCTTT
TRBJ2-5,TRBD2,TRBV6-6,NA,CASSPRLGLVETQYF,TGTGCCAGCAGTCCCCGCCTGGGACTAGTCGAGACCCAGTACTTC
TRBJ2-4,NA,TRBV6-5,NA,CASSPTGKAKNIQYF,TGTGCCAGCAGTCCCACAGGGAAGGCCAAAAACATTCAGTACTTC
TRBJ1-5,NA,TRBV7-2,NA,CASSRDRLGQPQHF,TGTGCCAGCAGTCGTGACAGGCTGGGGCAGCCCCAGCATTTT
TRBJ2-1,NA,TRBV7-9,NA,CASRPQEGYNEQFF,TGTGCCAGCAGGCCACAAGAGGGATACAATGAGCAGTTCTTC
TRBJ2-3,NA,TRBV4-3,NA,CASSPQVRADTQYF,TGCGCCAGCAGCCCCCAGGTGCGCGCAGATACGCAGTATTTT
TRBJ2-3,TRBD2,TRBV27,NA,CASSLRIPSGVTDTQYF,TGTGCCAGCAGTTTAAGGATCCCTAGCGGGGTCACAGATACGCAGTATTTT
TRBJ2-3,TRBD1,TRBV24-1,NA,CATPRTGGAIDTQYF,TGTGCCACCCCTCGGACAGGGGGCGCTATAGATACGCAGTATTTT
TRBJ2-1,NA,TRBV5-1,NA,CASSFTYNEQFF,TGCGCCAGCAGCTTTACCTACAATGAGCAGTTCTTC
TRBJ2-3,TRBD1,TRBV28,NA,CASSGGRDRGRGTDTQYF,TGTGCCAGCAGTGGAGGGCGGGACAGGGGTCGGGGCACAGATACGCAGTATTTT
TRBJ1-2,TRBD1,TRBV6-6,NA,CASSPYGGQGVGYGYTF,TGTGCCAGCAGTCCCTACGGGGGACAGGGGGTTGGCTATGGCTACACCTTC
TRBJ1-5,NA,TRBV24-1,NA,CATSDSGQGNQPQHF,TGTGCCACCAGTGATTCAGGGCAGGGCAATCAGCCCCAGCATTTT
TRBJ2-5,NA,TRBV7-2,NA,CASSLEGYQETQYF,TGTGCCAGCAGCTTAGAGGGGTACCAAGAGACCCAGTACTTC
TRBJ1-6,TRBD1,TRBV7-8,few,CASSLGQGIDSPLHF,TGTGCCAGCAGCTTGGGACAGGGTATCGATTCACCCCTCCACTTT
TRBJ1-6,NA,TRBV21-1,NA,CASSKFIRSGQGASPLHF,TGTGCCAGCAGCAAATTTATCCGGTCGGGACAGGGGGCTTCACCCCTCCACTTT
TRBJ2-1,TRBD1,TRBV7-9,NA,CASSLSGTGNEQFF,TGTGCCAGCAGCTTGTCCGGGACAGGGAATGAGCAGTTCTTC
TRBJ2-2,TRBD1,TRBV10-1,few,CASSGSRTGLSNTGELFF,TGCGCCAGCAGTGGATCCCGGACAGGCCTTTCGAACACCGGGGAGCTGTTTTTT
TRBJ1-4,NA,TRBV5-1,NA,CASSKGQSNEKLFF,TGCGCCAGCAGCAAAGGACAGTCCAATGAAAAACTGTTTTTT
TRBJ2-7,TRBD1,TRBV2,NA,CASSGGTGAYEQYF,TGTGCCAGCAGCGGAGGGACAGGGGCCTACGAGCAGTACTTC
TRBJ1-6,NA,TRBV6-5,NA,CASSPPGTYNSPLHF,TGTGCCAGCAGTCCCCCGGGAACCTATAATTCACCCCTCCACTTT
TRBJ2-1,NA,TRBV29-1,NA,CSAAEREQFF,TGCAGCGCTGCCGAGCGGGAGCAGTTCTTC
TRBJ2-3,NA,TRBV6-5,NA,CASSYSFGGTDTQYF,TGTGCCAGCAGCTACTCGTTCGGGGGCACAGATACGCAGTATTTT
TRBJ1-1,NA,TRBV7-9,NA,CASSLERTEAFF,TGTGCCAGCAGCCTTGAGCGTACTGAAGCTTTCTTT
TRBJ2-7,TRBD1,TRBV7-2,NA,CATSTGVGEQYF,TGTGCCACCTCGACAGGGGTGGGCGAGCAGTACTTC
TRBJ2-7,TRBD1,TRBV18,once,CASSPVDRDYEQYF,TGTGCCAGCTCACCAGTGGACAGGGACTACGAGCAGTACTTC
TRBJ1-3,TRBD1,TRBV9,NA,CASSVLDRAGNTIYF,TGTGCCAGCAGCGTCTTGGACAGGGCTGGAAACACCATATATTTT
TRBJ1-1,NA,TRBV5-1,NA,CASSFFLRKVAEAFF,TGCGCCAGCAGCTTTTTTTTGAGGAAGGTCGCGGAAGCTTTCTTT
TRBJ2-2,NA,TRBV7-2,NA,CATLDFSNTGELFF,TGTGCCACCCTCGACTTTTCGAACACCGGGGAGCTGTTTTTT
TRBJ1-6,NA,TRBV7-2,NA,CASGLKGVSPLHF,TGTGCCAGCGGGCTTAAAGGGGTTTCACCCCTCCACTTT
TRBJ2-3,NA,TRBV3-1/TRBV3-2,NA,CASSQDVQGNTDTQYF,TGTGCCAGCAGCCAAGATGTCCAGGGAAACACAGATACGCAGTATTTT
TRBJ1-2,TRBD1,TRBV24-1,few,CATSDIQGVGYTF,TGTGCCACCAGTGATATACAGGGGGTTGGCTACACCTTC
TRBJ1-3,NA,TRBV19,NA,CASTLRGSGNTIYF,TGTGCCAGTACCCTCCGCGGCTCTGGAAACACCATATATTTT
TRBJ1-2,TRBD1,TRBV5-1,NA,CASSLVEGAPYDGYTF,TGCGCCAGCAGTCTCGTAGAGGGGGCCCCCTATGATGGCTACACCTTC
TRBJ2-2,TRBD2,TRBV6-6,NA,CASSLRGSGASITGELFF,TGTGCCAGCAGTCTCCGAGGGAGCGGGGCTTCTATAACCGGGGAGCTGTTTTTT
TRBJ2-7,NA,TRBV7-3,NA,CASSLKGVSSYEQYF,TGTGCCAGCAGCTTAAAAGGGGTTAGTTCCTACGAGCAGTACTTC
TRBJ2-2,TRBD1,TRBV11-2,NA,CASSLGQGNTGELFF,TGTGCCAGCAGTTTGGGACAGGGTAACACCGGGGAGCTGTTTTTT
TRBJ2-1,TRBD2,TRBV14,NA,CASSLSGGSYNEQFF,TGTGCCAGCAGCCTTAGCGGGGGGTCCTACAATGAGCAGTTCTTC
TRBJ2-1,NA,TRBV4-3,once,CASSHYTGYNEQFF,TGCGCCAGCAGCCACTACACAGGGTACAATGAGCAGTTCTTC